This T cell receptor (beta chain) was profiled in a study of T cells in Graves' hyperthyroidism and ophthalmopathy. Patients were excluded because of uncontrolled infection, other autoimmune disease, pregnancy or lactation. The TCR beta CDR3 regions underwent amplification using RNA transcripts as the source. Carried out on the TCR CDR3, a first-round RT-PCR used the HTBI primer set. TCRdb redid the calling of the multiplex PCR reads with MiXCR, one entry per CDR3 protein. Counted here are around 420,000 distinct CDR3 sequences, roughly an eighth occurring once; the ten biggest clones make up 5% to 6%. The CDR3 runs 15 residues. The germline V gene encodes CDR1 SGHTA and CDR2 FQGNSA. Trimming took 7 bases from V and 5 from J, leaving 15 bases between them. This clonotype appeared many times.

The chain recombines TRBV7-2 with TRBJ1-6; a possible D gene is TRBD1 (5 bases). Material: blood. This TCR was recovered from a woman between 18 and 30 years old with Graves' hyperthyroidism. This CDR3 reads CASTQTRENNSPLHF. CDR3 DNA: TGTGCCAGCACACAAACCAGGGAAAATAATTCACCCCTCCACTTT.